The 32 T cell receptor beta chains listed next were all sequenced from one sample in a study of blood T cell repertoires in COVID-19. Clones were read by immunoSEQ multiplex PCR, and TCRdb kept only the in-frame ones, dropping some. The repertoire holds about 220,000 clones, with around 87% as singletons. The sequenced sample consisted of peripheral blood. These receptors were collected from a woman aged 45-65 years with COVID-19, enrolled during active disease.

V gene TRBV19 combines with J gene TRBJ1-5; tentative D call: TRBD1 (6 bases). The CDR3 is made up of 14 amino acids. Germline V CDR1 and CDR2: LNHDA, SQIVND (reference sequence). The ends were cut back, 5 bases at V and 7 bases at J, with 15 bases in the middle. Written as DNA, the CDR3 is TGTGCCAGTAGTCGTCAGGGGTTCGGGCAGCCCCAGCATTTT. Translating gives CASSRQGFGQPQHF.

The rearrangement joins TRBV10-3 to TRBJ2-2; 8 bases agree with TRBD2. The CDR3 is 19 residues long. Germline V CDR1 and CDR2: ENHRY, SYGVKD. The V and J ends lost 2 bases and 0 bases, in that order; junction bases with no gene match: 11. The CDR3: CAISERPLSGGTNTGELFF. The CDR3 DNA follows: TGTGCCATCAGTGAGAGGCCCTTAAGCGGGGGCACGAACACCGGGGAGCTGTTTTTT.

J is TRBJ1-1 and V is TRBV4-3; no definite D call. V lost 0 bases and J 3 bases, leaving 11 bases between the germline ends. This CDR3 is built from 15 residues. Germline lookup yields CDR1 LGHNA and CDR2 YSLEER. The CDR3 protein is CASSQDVVRDTEAFF. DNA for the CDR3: TGCGCCAGCAGCCAAGATGTAGTACGGGACACTGAAGCTTTCTTT.

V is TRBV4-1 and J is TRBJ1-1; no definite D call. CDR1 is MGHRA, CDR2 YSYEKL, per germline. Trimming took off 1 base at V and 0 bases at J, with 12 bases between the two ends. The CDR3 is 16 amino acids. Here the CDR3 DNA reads TGCGCCAGCAGCCAAGTAGCCAGCCTCTTGAACACTGAAGCTTTCTTT. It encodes CASSQVASLLNTEAFF.

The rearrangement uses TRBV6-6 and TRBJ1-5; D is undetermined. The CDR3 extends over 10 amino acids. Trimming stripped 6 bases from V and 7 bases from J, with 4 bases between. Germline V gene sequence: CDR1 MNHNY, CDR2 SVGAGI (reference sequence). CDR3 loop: CASRLQPQHF. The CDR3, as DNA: TGTGCCAGCAGGCTACAGCCCCAGCATTTT.

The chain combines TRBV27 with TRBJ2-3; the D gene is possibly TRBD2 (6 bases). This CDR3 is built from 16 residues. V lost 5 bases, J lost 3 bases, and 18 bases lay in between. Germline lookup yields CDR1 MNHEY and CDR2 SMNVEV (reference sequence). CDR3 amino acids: CASSPEGGPRTDTQYF. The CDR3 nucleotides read TGTGCCAGCAGTCCCGAGGGAGGCCCGAGGACAGATACGCAGTATTTT.

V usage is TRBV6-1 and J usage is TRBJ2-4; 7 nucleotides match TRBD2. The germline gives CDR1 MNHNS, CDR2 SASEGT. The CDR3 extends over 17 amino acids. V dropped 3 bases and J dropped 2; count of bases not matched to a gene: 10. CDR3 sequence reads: CASSDKGQRGPKNIQYF. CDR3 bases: TGTGCCAGCAGTGATAAGGGCCAGCGGGGTCCCAAAAACATTCAGTACTTC.

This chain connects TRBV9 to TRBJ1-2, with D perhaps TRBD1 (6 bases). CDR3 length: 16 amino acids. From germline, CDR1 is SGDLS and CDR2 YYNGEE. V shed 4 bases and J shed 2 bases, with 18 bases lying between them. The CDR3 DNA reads TGTGCCAGCAGCAAGGGGGTGAGGGAAAGGAACTATGGCTACACCTTC. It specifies CASSKGVRERNYGYTF. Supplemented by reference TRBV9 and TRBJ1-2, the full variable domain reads DSGVTQTPKHLITATGQRVTLRCSPRSGDLSVYWYQQSLDQGLQFLIQYYNGEERAKGNILERFSAQQFPDLHSELNLSSLELGDSALYFCASSKGVRERNYGYTFGSGTRLTVV.

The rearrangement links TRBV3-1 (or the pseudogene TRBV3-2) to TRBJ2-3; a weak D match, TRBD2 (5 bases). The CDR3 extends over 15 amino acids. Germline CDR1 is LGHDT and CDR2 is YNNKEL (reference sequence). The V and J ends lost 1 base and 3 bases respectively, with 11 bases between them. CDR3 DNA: TGTGCCAGCAGCCAAGTGAACCTAGCAACAGATACGCAGTATTTT. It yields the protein CASSQVNLATDTQYF.

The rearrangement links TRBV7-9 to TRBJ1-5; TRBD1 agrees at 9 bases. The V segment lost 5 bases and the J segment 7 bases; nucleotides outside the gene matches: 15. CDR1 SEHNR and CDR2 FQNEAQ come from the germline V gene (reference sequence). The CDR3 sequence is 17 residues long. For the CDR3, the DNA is TGTGCCAGCAGCACCTGGGAGCCCGGGACAGGGCTGCAGCCCCAGCATTTT. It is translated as CASSTWEPGTGLQPQHF.

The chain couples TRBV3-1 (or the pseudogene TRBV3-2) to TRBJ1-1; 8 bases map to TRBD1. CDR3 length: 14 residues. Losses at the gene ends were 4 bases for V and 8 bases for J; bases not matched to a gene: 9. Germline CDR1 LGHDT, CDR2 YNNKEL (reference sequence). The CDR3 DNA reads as TGTGCCAGCAGCCTAACCCCCAGGGGGCCCGAAGCTTTCTTT. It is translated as CASSLTPRGPEAFF.

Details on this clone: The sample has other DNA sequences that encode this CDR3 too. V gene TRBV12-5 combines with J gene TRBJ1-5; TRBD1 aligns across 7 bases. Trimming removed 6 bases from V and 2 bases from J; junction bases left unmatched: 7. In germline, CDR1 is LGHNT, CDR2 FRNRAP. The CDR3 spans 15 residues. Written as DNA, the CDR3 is TGTGCTAGTGGCCCCGGGCAGGGGGGCAATCAGCCCCAGCATTTT. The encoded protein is CASGPGQGGNQPQHF.

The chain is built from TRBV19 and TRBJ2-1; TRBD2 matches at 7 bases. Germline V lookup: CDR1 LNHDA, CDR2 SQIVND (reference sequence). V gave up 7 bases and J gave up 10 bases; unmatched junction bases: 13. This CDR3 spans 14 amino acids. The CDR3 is CASTQMGAGIEQFF. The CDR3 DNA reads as TGTGCCAGTACCCAAATGGGAGCGGGGATCGAGCAGTTCTTC.

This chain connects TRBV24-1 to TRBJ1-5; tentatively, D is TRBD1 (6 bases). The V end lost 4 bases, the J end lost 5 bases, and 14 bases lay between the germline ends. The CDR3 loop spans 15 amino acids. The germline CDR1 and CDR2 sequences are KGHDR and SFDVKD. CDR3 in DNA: TGTGCCACCAGTGACCCCGGGGGGCCAGATCAGCCCCAGCATTTT. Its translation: CATSDPGGPDQPQHF.

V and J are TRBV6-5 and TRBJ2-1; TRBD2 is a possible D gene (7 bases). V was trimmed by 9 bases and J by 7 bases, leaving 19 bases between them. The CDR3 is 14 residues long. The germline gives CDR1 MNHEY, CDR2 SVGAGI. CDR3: CASGRGGRRNEQFF. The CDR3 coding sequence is TGTGCCAGTGGGAGGGGGGGGCGAAGGAATGAGCAGTTCTTC.

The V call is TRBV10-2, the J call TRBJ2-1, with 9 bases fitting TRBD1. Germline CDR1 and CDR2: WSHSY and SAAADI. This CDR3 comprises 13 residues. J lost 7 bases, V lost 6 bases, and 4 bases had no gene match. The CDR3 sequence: CASSPQGANEQFF. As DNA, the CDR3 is TGCGCCAGCAGCCCACAGGGGGCAAATGAGCAGTTCTTC.

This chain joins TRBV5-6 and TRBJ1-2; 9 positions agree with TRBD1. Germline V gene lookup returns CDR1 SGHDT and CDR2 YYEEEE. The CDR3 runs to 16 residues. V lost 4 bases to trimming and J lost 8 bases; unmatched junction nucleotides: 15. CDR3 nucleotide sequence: TGTGCCAGCAGCGACGGACAGGGGAAACGATCGGAGGGCTACACCTTC. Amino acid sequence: CASSDGQGKRSEGYTF.

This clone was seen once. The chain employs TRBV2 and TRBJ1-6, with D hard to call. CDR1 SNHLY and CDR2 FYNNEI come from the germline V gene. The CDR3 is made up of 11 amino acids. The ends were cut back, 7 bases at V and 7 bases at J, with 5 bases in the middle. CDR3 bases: TGTGCCAGCAAAGAGAATTCACCCCTCCACTTT. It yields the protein CASKENSPLHF.

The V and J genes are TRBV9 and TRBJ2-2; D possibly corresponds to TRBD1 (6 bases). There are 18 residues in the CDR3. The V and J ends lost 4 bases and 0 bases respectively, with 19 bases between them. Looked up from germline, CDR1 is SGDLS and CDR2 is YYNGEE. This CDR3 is CASSKRQEKKSNTGELFF. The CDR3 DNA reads TGTGCCAGCAGCAAAAGACAGGAGAAAAAATCGAACACCGGGGAGCTGTTTTTT.

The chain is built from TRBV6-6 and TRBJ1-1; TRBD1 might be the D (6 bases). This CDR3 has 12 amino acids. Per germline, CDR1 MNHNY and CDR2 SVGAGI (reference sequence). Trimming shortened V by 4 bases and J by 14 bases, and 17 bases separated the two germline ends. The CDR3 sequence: CASSFPKNREFF. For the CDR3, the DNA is TGTGCCAGCAGTTTCCCCAAAAACAGGGAGTTCTTT.

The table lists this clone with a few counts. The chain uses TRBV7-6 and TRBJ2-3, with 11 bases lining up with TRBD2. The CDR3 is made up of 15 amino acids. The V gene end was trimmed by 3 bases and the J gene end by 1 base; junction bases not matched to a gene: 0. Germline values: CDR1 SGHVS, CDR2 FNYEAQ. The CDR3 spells CASSLTSGGTDTQYF. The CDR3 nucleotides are TGTGCCAGCAGCTTGACTAGCGGGGGCACAGATACGCAGTATTTT. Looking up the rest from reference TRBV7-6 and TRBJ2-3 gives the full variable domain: GAGVSQSPRYKVTKRGQDVALRCDPISGHVSLYWYRQALGQGPEFLTYFNYEAQQDKSGLPNDRFSAERPEGSISTLTIQRTEQRDSAMYRCASSLTSGGTDTQYFGPGTRLTVL.

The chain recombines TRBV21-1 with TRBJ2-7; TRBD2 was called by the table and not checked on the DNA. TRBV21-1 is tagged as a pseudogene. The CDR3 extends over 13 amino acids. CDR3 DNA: TGTGCCAGCAGCAAAGGTGAGTACTACGAGCAGTACGTC. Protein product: CASSKGEYYEQYV.

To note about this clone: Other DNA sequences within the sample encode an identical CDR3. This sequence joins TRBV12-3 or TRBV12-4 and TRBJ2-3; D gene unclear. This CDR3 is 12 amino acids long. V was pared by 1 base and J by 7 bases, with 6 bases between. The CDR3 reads CASSLGGYTQYF. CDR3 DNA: TGTGCCAGCAGTTTAGGAGGCTATACGCAGTATTTT.

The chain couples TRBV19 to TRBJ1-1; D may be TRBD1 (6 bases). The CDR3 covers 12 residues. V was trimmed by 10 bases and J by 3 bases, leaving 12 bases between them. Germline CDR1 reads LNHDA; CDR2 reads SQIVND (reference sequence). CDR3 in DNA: TGTGCCACCGCTACAGGGTACACTGAAGCTTTCTTT. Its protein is CATATGYTEAFF.

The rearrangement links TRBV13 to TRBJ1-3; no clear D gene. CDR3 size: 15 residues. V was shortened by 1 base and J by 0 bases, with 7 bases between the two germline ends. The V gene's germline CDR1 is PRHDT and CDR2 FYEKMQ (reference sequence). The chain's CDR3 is CASSLDVISGNTIYF. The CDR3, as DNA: TGTGCCAGCAGCTTAGATGTCATCTCTGGAAACACCATATATTTT.

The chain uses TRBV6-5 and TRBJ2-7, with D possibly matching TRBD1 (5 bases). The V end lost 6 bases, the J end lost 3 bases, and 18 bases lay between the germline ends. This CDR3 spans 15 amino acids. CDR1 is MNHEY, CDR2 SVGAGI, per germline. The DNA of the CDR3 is TGTGCCAGCAGCCGACAGTGGAATTACCTCTACGAGCAGTACTTC. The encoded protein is CASSRQWNYLYEQYF.

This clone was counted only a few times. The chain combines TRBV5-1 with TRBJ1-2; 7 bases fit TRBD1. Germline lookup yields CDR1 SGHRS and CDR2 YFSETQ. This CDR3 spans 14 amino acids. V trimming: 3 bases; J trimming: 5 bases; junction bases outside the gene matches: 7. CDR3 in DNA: TGCGCCAGCAGCTCCTACCAGGGGGGATATGGCTACACCTTC. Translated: CASSSYQGGYGYTF.

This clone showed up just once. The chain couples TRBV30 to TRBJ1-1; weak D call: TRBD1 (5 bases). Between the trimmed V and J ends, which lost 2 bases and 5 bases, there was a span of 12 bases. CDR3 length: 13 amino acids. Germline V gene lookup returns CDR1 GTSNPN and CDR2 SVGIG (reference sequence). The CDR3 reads CAWSNPGRTEAFF. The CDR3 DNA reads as TGTGCCTGGAGTAATCCAGGGCGGACTGAAGCTTTCTTT.

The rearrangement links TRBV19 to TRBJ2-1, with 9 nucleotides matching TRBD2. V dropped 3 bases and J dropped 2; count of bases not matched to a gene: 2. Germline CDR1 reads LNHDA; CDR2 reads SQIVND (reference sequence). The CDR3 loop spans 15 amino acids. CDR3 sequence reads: CASSIRGGAYNEQFF. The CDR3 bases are TGTGCCAGTAGTATTCGCGGGGGGGCCTACAATGAGCAGTTCTTC. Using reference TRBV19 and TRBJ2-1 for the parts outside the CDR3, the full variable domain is DGGITQSPKYLFRKEGQNVTLSCEQNLNHDAMYWYRQDPGQGLRLIYYSQIVNDFQKGDIAEGYSVSREKKESFPLTVTSAQKNPTAFYLCASSIRGGAYNEQFFGPGTRLTVL.

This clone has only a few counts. CDR3 sequence (DNA): TGTGCCACCAGTGACCCGGGACAGGGGGACACCGGGGAGCTGTTTTTT. It translates to CATSDPGQGDTGELFF. The chain recombines TRBV24-1 with TRBJ2-2, with TRBD1 matching 11 bases. V was clipped by 4 bases and J by 3 bases; unmatched bases: 3. The germline gives CDR1 KGHDR, CDR2 SFDVKD. CDR3 size: 16 residues.

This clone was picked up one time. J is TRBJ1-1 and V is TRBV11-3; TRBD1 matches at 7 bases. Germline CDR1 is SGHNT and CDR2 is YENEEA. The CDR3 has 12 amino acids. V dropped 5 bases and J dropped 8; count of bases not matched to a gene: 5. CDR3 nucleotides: TGTGCCAGCAGCCAGCCGGGACAGGAAGCTTTCTTT. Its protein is CASSQPGQEAFF.

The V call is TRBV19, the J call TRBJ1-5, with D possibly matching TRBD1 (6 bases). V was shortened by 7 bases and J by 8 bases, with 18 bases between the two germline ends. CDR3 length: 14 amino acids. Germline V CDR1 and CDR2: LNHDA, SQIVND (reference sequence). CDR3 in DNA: TGTGCCAGTAACCAGGACAGATATCTGGAGCCCCAGCATTTT. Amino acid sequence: CASNQDRYLEPQHF. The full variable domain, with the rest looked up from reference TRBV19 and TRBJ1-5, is DGGITQSPKYLFRKEGQNVTLSCEQNLNHDAMYWYRQDPGQGLRLIYYSQIVNDFQKGDIAEGYSVSREKKESFPLTVTSAQKNPTAFYLCASNQDRYLEPQHFGDGTRLSIL.